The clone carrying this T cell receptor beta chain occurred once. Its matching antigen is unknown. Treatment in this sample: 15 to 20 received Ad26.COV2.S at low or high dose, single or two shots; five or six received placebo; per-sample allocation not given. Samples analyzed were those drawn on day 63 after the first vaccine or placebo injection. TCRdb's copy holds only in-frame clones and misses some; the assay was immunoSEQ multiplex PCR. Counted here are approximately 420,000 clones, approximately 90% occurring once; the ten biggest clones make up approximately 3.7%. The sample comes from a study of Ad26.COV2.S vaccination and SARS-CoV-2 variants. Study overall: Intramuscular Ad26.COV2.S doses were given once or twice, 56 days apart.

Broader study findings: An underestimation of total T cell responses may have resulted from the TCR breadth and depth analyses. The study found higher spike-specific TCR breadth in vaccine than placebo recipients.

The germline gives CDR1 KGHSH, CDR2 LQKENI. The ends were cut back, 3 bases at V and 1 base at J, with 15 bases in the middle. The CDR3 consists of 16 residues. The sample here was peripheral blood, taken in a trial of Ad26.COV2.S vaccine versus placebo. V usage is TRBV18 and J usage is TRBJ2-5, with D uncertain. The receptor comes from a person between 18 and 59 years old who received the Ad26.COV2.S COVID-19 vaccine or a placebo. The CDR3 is CASSPEGYGSQETQYF. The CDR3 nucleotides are TGTGCCAGCTCACCTGAAGGCTACGGCAGCCAAGAGACCCAGTACTTC.